This entry lists 10 T cell receptor beta chains sequenced from one sample in a study of T cell changes during pregnancy in multiple sclerosis. Using immunoSEQ multiplex PCR, the repertoire was profiled, and TCRdb retains in-frame clones only, with some absent. The data contain 65,000 to 95,000 clones, 89% of them singletons. Sequenced material: peripheral blood, taken before pregnancy. The receptors stem from a female donor with multiple sclerosis, enrolled in a pregnancy study.

The chain links TRBV5-1 to TRBJ2-2; 7 bases fit TRBD2. In germline, CDR1 is SGHRS, CDR2 YFSETQ. CDR3 length equals 15 residues. Trimming removed 5 bases from V and 3 bases from J; junction bases left unmatched: 7. CDR3 DNA: TGCGCCAGCAGACCGCGGACTAGAGACACCGGGGAGCTGTTTTTT. Protein: CASRPRTRDTGELFF.

This chain links TRBV2 with TRBJ1-5; perhaps TRBD1 as D (6 bases). Germline CDR1 reads SNHLY; CDR2 reads FYNNEI. Trimming removed 4 bases from V and 2 bases from J, with 15 bases in between. The CDR3 covers 16 residues. Written as DNA, the CDR3 is TGTGCCAGCAGTGCCCCAACAGGGTTGGGCAATCAGCCCCAGCATTTT. It translates to CASSAPTGLGNQPQHF. The full variable domain, in which reference TRBV2 and TRBJ1-5 provide the parts outside the CDR3, is EPEVTQTPSHQVTQMGQEVILRCVPISNHLYFYWYRQILGQKVEFLVSFYNNEISEKSEIFDDQFSVERPDGSNFTLKIRSTKLEDSAMYFCASSAPTGLGNQPQHFGDGTRLSIL.

The chain links TRBV5-1 to TRBJ1-6; no firm D call. Trimming took off 0 bases at V and 5 bases at J, with 9 bases between the two ends. CDR3 length: 15 amino acids. Looked up from germline, CDR1 is SGHRS and CDR2 is YFSETQ. The CDR3 DNA sequence: TGCGCCAGCAGCTTGGCCCAGGCCGATAATTCACCCCTCCACTTT. The encoded protein is CASSLAQADNSPLHF.

The rearrangement links TRBV6-6 to TRBJ1-4; D is uncertain. The germline gives CDR1 MNHNY, CDR2 SVGAGI (reference sequence). The V end lost 4 bases, the J end lost 0 bases, and 6 bases lay between the germline ends. The CDR3 has 14 amino acids. This CDR3 is CASSFMSTNEKLFF. As DNA, the CDR3 is TGTGCCAGCAGTTTTATGTCAACTAATGAAAAACTGTTTTTT.

The sample holds one count of this clone. The chain employs TRBV12-5 and TRBJ2-1; 8 bases are a match to TRBD2. The CDR3 totals 16 residues. The germline gives CDR1 LGHNT, CDR2 FRNRAP. The V gene end was trimmed by 6 bases and the J gene end by 10 bases; junction bases not matched to a gene: 17. CDR3 sequence: CASGPWAASRGEEQFF. CDR3 bases: TGTGCTAGTGGCCCCTGGGCAGCCTCGCGGGGGGAGGAGCAGTTCTTC. Full variable domain (outside the CDR3, taken from reference TRBV12-5 and TRBJ2-1): DARVTQTPRHKVTEMGQEVTMRCQPILGHNTVFWYRQTMMQGLELLAYFRNRAPLDDSGMPKDRFSAEMPDATLATLKIQPSEPRDSAVYFCASGPWAASRGEEQFFGPGTRLTVL.

The chain uses TRBV27 and TRBJ1-2; TRBD1 matches 7 bases. The CDR3 contains 13 residues. CDR1 is MNHEY, CDR2 SMNVEV, per germline (reference sequence). Trimming removed 1 base from V and 7 bases from J; junction bases left unmatched: 3. DNA of the CDR3: TGTGCCAGCAGTTTATTCTACAGGGGTGGCTACACCTTC. Translated: CASSLFYRGGYTF.

This clone came up once. V gene TRBV19 combines with J gene TRBJ2-1; no reliable D call. V gave up 8 bases and J gave up 1 base, with 15 bases separating them. Per germline, CDR1 LNHDA and CDR2 SQIVND (reference sequence). The CDR3 has 15 amino acids. The CDR3 sequence is CASASPVVSYNEQFF. The CDR3 DNA reads as TGTGCCAGTGCCTCTCCGGTGGTTTCCTACAATGAGCAGTTCTTC.

This chain connects TRBV5-4 to TRBJ2-1, with 10 bases that match TRBD1. Germline V gene sequence: CDR1 SGHNT, CDR2 YYREEE (reference sequence). Trimming took 6 bases from V and 7 from J; bases not matched to a gene: 13. The CDR3 has 16 residues. CDR3 in amino acids: CASTRWGTGDKNEQFF. CDR3 bases: TGTGCCAGCACTCGATGGGGGACAGGGGATAAGAATGAGCAGTTCTTC.

This rearrangement joins TRBV5-4 to TRBJ2-7, with 12 bases lining up with TRBD2. V trimming: 2 bases; J trimming: 1 base; junction bases outside the gene matches: 4. Looked up from germline, CDR1 is SGHNT and CDR2 is YYREEE (reference sequence). The CDR3 spans 16 residues. The CDR3 DNA reads as TGTGCCAGCAGCTTCTCTAGCGGGGGGGGATCCTACGAGCAGTACTTC. Protein: CASSFSSGGGSYEQYF.

J is TRBJ1-1 and V is TRBV6-1; D is uncertain. The CDR3 has 15 residues. The V end lost 9 bases, the J end lost 1 base, and 18 bases lay between the germline ends. Germline V gene data show CDR1 as MNHNS and CDR2 as SASEGT. CDR3 DNA sequence: TGTGCCAGAAATACCCCCGGCGGGGAGAACACTGAAGCTTTCTTT. Amino acids: CARNTPGGENTEAFF.